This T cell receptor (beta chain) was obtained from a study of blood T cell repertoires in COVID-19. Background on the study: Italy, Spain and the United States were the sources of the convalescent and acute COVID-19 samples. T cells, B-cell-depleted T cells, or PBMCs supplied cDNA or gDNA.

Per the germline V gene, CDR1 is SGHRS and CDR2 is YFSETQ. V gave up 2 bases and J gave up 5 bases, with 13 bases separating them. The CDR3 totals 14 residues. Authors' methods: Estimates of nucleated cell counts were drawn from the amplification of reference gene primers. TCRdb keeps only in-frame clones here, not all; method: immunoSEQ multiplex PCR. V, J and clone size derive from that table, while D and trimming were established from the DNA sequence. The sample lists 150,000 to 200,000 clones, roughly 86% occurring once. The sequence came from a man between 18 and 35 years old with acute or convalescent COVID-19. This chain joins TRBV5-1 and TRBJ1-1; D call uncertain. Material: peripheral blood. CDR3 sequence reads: CASSLAAGGTEAFF. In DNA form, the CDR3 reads TGCGCCAGCAGCTTAGCGGCAGGAGGAACTGAAGCTTTCTTT.